Listed here are 24 T cell receptor beta chains from one sample, sequenced in a study of cytomegalovirus exposure and HLA in healthy donors (dated by TCRdb to about 2017). Library preparation used the immunoSEQ multiplex PCR assay. TCRdb limited this immuneACCESS table to in-frame rearrangements with V and J called. A share of clones is missing; checked studies link under half to unresolved V genes, and the rest is unexplained. The sample records 92,000 or so clones, around 96% of which are singletons. The ten most abundant clones make up 0.78% of the sample. The material sequenced was PBMCs. The receptors originated from a man aged 18 to 30 in good health and CMV-seronegative.

The chain joins TRBV25-1 to TRBJ2-2; D might be TRBD1 (5 bases). CDR3 length: 12 residues. Trimming took off 8 bases at V and 5 bases at J, with 9 bases between the two ends. The V gene's germline CDR1 is MGHDK and CDR2 SYGVNS. The CDR3 DNA sequence: TGTGCCAGCCGCAGGGCAACCGGGGAGCTGTTTTTT. The encoded protein is CASRRATGELFF.

The chain employs TRBV4-3 and TRBJ2-1, with 9 bases aligning to TRBD2. After removal of 3 bases from V and 1 base from J, the junction contained 4 bases not matched to a gene. The CDR3 spans 16 residues. Germline V gene lookup returns CDR1 LGHNA and CDR2 YSLEER. The CDR3, as DNA: TGCGCCAGCAGCCACCGTAGCGGGAGATCCTACAATGAGCAGTTCTTC. Its translation: CASSHRSGRSYNEQFF.

The V gene is TRBV2, the J gene TRBJ2-1; 7 nucleotides align to TRBD2. V shed 8 bases and J 4 bases; nucleotides not matched to a gene: 2. The CDR3 is 12 amino acids. Germline values: CDR1 SNHLY, CDR2 FYNNEI. This chain's CDR3 is CASGGRYNEQFF. In nucleotides, the CDR3 is TGTGCCAGCGGCGGGAGATACAATGAGCAGTTCTTC. The entire variable domain, with the rest obtained from reference TRBV2 and TRBJ2-1, is as follows: EPEVTQTPSHQVTQMGQEVILRCVPISNHLYFYWYRQILGQKVEFLVSFYNNEISEKSEIFDDQFSVERPDGSNFTLKIRSTKLEDSAMYFCASGGRYNEQFFGPGTRLTVL.

For the CDR3, the DNA is TGTGCCAGCAGCGTAGGCGGCAGGGGCTCTGGAAACACCATATATTTT. The encoded protein is CASSVGGRGSGNTIYF. The rearrangement links TRBV9 to TRBJ1-3; D perhaps matches TRBD1 (6 bases). CDR3 length: 16 residues. Germline V gives CDR1 SGDLS, CDR2 YYNGEE. V was clipped by 0 bases and J by 0 bases, with 10 bases between them.

The CDR3 nucleotides are TGTGCCATCAGTGAGTCGCGGGCAGAATATGGCTACACCTTC. Protein: CAISESRAEYGYTF. V and J are TRBV10-3 and TRBJ1-2; D uncertain. Looked up from germline, CDR1 is ENHRY and CDR2 is SYGVKD. Trimming left V 0 bases short and J 5 bases short, with 10 bases between. This CDR3 comprises 14 residues.

The chain is built from TRBV27 and TRBJ1-2; D may be TRBD1 (5 bases). The germline gives CDR1 MNHEY, CDR2 SMNVEV (reference sequence). The V gene lost 7 bases and the J gene lost 8 bases, with 14 bases spanning the gap. CDR3 length equals 12 residues. This CDR3 is CASTSTGQGYTF. The CDR3 DNA reads TGTGCCAGCACCTCCACCGGACAAGGCTACACCTTC.

V usage is TRBV5-6 and J usage is TRBJ2-7; D gene unclear. CDR3 length: 15 amino acids. The V end was cut by 0 bases, the J end by 0 bases, with 10 bases between. Germline V gene sequence: CDR1 SGHDT, CDR2 YYEEEE. CDR3 region: CASSLGQVRSYEQYF. CDR3 nucleotides: TGTGCCAGCAGCTTGGGTCAGGTTCGCTCCTACGAGCAGTACTTC.

CDR3 bases: TGTGCCAGCAGCCCAGGACATTCGGATACGCAGTATTTT. Translation: CASSPGHSDTQYF. The chain couples TRBV9 to TRBJ2-3; tentative D call: TRBD1 (5 bases). The CDR3 consists of 13 residues. Trimming left V 4 bases short and J 6 bases short, with 12 bases between. Germline loops: CDR1 SGDLS, CDR2 YYNGEE.

The rearrangement joins TRBV5-6 to TRBJ1-1; TRBD1 aligns across 10 bases. The CDR3 is made up of 15 amino acids. V shed 3 bases and J 3 bases; nucleotides not matched to a gene: 5. Germline V gene sequence: CDR1 SGHDT, CDR2 YYEEEE. The CDR3 DNA reads TGTGCCAGCAGCTCCGGGACAGGGGTTTACACTGAAGCTTTCTTT. Protein: CASSSGTGVYTEAFF.

The chain is built from TRBV5-1 and TRBJ2-2; D perhaps matches TRBD2 (5 bases). The CDR3 runs 16 residues. From germline, CDR1 is SGHRS and CDR2 YFSETQ. Trimming stripped 0 bases from V and 4 bases from J, with 13 bases between. The DNA of the CDR3 is TGCGCCAGCAGCTTGGGGACTTCCCTAACCACCGGGGAGCTGTTTTTT. As protein: CASSLGTSLTTGELFF.

This chain uses TRBV2 with TRBJ2-5, with D tentatively TRBD2 (6 bases). This CDR3 is 16 amino acids long. Germline CDR1 and CDR2: SNHLY and FYNNEI. V was clipped by 7 bases and J by 5 bases, with 23 bases between them. The CDR3 region is CASTGGNGRAGETQYF. In DNA form, the CDR3 reads TGTGCCAGCACTGGTGGTAACGGCAGGGCGGGGGAGACCCAGTACTTC.

The CDR3 region is CASSLDWKDTQYF. CDR3 DNA: TGTGCCAGCAGTCTCGACTGGAAAGATACGCAGTATTTT. V and J are TRBV28 and TRBJ2-3, with D hard to call. V was shortened by 5 bases and J by 5 bases, with 11 bases between the two germline ends. Germline CDR1 and CDR2: MDHEN and SYDVKM. CDR3 length: 13 residues.

The chain couples TRBV19 to TRBJ1-5, with TRBD1 as a possible D gene (5 bases). CDR1 and CDR2 from the germline V gene are LNHDA and SQIVND (reference sequence). This CDR3 is 14 amino acids long. Trimming took 7 bases from V and 5 from J, leaving 15 bases between them. The CDR3 DNA reads as TGTGCCAGTACCCGGTCGGGGGGTGATCAGCCCCAGCATTTT. It yields the protein CASTRSGGDQPQHF.

The chain joins TRBV7-9 to TRBJ2-3, with D uncertain. Germline CDR1 reads SEHNR; CDR2 reads FQNEAQ (reference sequence). The CDR3 has 15 amino acids. V gave up 5 bases and J gave up 2 bases, with 14 bases separating them. The CDR3 bases are TGTGCCAGCAGCCCACGGTCCCATAACACAGATACGCAGTATTTT. It specifies CASSPRSHNTDTQYF.

The CDR3 sequence: CSVEGPRGQRISYEQYF. The CDR3 bases are TGCAGCGTTGAAGGCCCCCGAGGGCAACGGATCTCCTACGAGCAGTACTTC. V is TRBV29-1 and J is TRBJ2-7, with D possibly TRBD2 on 5 matching bases. V lost 1 base to trimming and J lost 0 bases, with 19 bases between them. CDR3 length: 17 residues. CDR1 is SQVTM and CDR2 is ANQGSEA in the germline V gene.

V gene TRBV6-1 combines with J gene TRBJ2-7, with 13 nucleotides matching TRBD2. The CDR3 runs to 14 residues. V lost 4 bases to trimming and J lost 5 bases; unmatched junction nucleotides: 2. CDR1 and CDR2 (germline): MNHNS, SASEGT. The CDR3 DNA sequence: TGTGCCAGCAGTGTTGGACTAGCGGGAGACGAGCAGTACGTC. The encoded protein is CASSVGLAGDEQYV.

The V and J genes are TRBV6-6 and TRBJ1-3, with TRBD1 as a possible D gene (5 bases). V gave up 0 bases and J gave up 8 bases, with 11 bases separating them. This CDR3 region has 14 residues. CDR1 is MNHNY, CDR2 SVGAGI, per germline (reference sequence). This CDR3 is CASSYSGTWDTIYF. The CDR3 region has the DNA TGTGCCAGCAGTTACTCGGGGACTTGGGACACCATATATTTT.

J is TRBJ1-5 and V is TRBV27; 7 positions agree with TRBD1. The CDR3 runs to 14 residues. Germline V gene sequence: CDR1 MNHEY, CDR2 SMNVEV (reference sequence). V lost 6 bases, J lost 3 bases, and 5 bases stayed unmatched. The chain's CDR3 is CASSRGQNNQPQHF. The CDR3 DNA is TGTGCCAGCAGCCGGGGACAGAACAATCAGCCCCAGCATTTT.

CDR3 sequence: CASSLPNGDTQYF. The CDR3 DNA follows: TGTGCCAGCAGCCTTCCAAACGGAGATACGCAGTATTTT. The chain has TRBV4-2 and TRBJ2-3, with unresolved D. The CDR3 contains 13 residues. The V gene lost 4 bases and the J gene lost 5 bases, with 10 bases spanning the gap. The germline gives CDR1 LGHNA, CDR2 YNFKEQ.

This clone appeared once. The chain couples TRBV19 to TRBJ1-1; possibly TRBD1 for D (6 bases). Germline V CDR1 and CDR2: LNHDA, SQIVND (reference sequence). Trimming cost V 3 bases and J 8 bases, with 10 bases left between them. The CDR3 runs 12 residues. The CDR3: CASSIRTGEAFF. In DNA form, the CDR3 reads TGTGCCAGTAGTATCCGCACAGGGGAAGCTTTCTTT. Full variable domain (remainder filled in from reference TRBV19 and TRBJ1-1): DGGITQSPKYLFRKEGQNVTLSCEQNLNHDAMYWYRQDPGQGLRLIYYSQIVNDFQKGDIAEGYSVSREKKESFPLTVTSAQKNPTAFYLCASSIRTGEAFFGQGTRLTVV.

In this sample, this clone turned up once. This chain links TRBV5-1 with TRBJ2-5; D is undetermined. Germline V gene lookup returns CDR1 SGHRS and CDR2 YFSETQ. Trimming left V 4 bases short and J 1 base short, with 5 bases between. This CDR3 has 12 residues. This chain's CDR3 is CASSPSQETQYF. The DNA for the CDR3 is TGCGCCAGCAGCCCCAGCCAAGAGACCCAGTACTTC. The entire variable domain, with the rest obtained from reference TRBV5-1 and TRBJ2-5, is as follows: KAGVTQTPRYLIKTRGQQVTLSCSPISGHRSVSWYQQTPGQGLQFLFEYFSETQRNKGNFPGRFSGRQFSNSRSEMNVSTLELGDSALYLCASSPSQETQYFGPGTRLLVL.

The chain carries TRBV6-1 and TRBJ2-7; TRBD1 might be the D (6 bases). In germline, CDR1 is MNHNS, CDR2 SASEGT. The CDR3 spans 15 residues. V was shortened by 10 bases and J by 0 bases, with 19 bases between the two germline ends. The CDR3 spells CANHPLVDSSYEQYF. In nucleotides, the CDR3 is TGTGCCAATCACCCCCTTGTGGACAGCTCCTACGAGCAGTACTTC.

This clone was counted once. The chain joins TRBV30 to TRBJ1-4; D is ambiguous. Looked up from germline, CDR1 is GTSNPN and CDR2 is SVGIG (reference sequence). The V end lost 1 base, the J end lost 0 bases, and 3 bases lay between the germline ends. This CDR3 is 13 amino acids long. The CDR3 region has the DNA TGTGCCTGGAGTGCTGCAACTAATGAAAAACTGTTTTTT. Translating gives CAWSAATNEKLFF.

The chain carries TRBV10-1 and TRBJ1-1; 8 bases fit TRBD1. The CDR3 has 15 amino acids. In germline, CDR1 is WNHNN, CDR2 SYGVQD (reference sequence). Unmatched junction bases numbered 8, after V lost 5 bases and J lost 3 bases. CDR3 DNA: TGCGCCAGCAGTCAGGACAGGGCATCCGACACTGAAGCTTTCTTT. It is translated as CASSQDRASDTEAFF.